The 20 T cell receptor beta chains given below trace back to one sample, sequenced in a study of T cell repertoires in cytomegalovirus infection. TCRdb used MiXCR to reprocess the reads, holding one entry per CDR3 protein. Of 110,000 to 150,000 distinct CDR3 sequences detected, 5.5% to 8% appear once; the ten largest clones hold over 15%. Sequencing was done on a sample of PBMCs. These TCRs come from a human donor in good health (CMV status not recorded). Some clones in this sample may be carry-over from other donors' samples.

This clonotype was counted ten times or more. The gene calls are TRBV28 and TRBJ2-3; no reliable D call. V lost 3 bases and J 2 bases, leaving 3 bases between the germline ends. The CDR3 has 12 residues. Germline V lookup: CDR1 MDHEN, CDR2 SYDVKM. The CDR3 DNA follows: TGTGCCAGCAGTTTCTACACAGATACGCAGTATTTT. As protein: CASSFYTDTQYF.

This clonotype was found many times. This sequence joins TRBV7-2 and TRBJ1-3; no reliable D call. Per germline, CDR1 SGHTA and CDR2 FQGNSA. V was clipped by 5 bases and J by 1 base, with 9 bases between them. This CDR3 is built from 14 residues. The CDR3 protein is CASSLSMSGNTIYF. The CDR3 DNA is TGTGCCAGCAGCCTCTCAATGTCTGGAAACACCATATATTTT.

This clonotype was seen many times. V usage is TRBV5-4 and J usage is TRBJ2-1; D is tentatively TRBD1 or TRBD2 (5 bases each). Per the germline V gene, CDR1 is SGHNT and CDR2 is YYREEE (reference sequence). The CDR3 runs to 15 residues. With 3 bases removed from V and 8 bases from J, the gap between germline ends came to 18 bases. CDR3 sequence (DNA): TGTGCCAGCAGCTCCCCGGGACCCCAAGGGGATGAGCAGTTCTTC. Encoded protein: CASSSPGPQGDEQFF.

The V and J genes are TRBV4-2 and TRBJ2-5, with D hard to call. The CDR3 is made up of 15 amino acids. Germline loops: CDR1 LGHNA, CDR2 YNFKEQ. Trimming pared 5 bases from V and 3 bases from J, leaving 16 bases between. The CDR3 nucleotides read TGTGCCAGCAGCGATCGGAGCCAAGTGGAAGAGACCCAGTACTTC. It is translated as CASSDRSQVEETQYF.

This clonotype was picked up a small number of times. The chain is built from TRBV29-1 and TRBJ1-2; TRBD1 might be the D (5 bases). Germline loops: CDR1 SQVTM, CDR2 ANQGSEA. V dropped 3 bases and J dropped 5 bases, with 13 bases sitting between them. This CDR3 spans 13 amino acids. DNA for the CDR3: TGCAGCGTTGATCCAGGGCGCGGTTATGGCTACACCTTC. Translating gives CSVDPGRGYGYTF.

This clonotype was detected many times. The J gene is TRBJ1-6, the V gene TRBV6-2 or TRBV6-3, with TRBD1 as a possible D gene (6 bases). From germline, CDR1 is MNHEY and CDR2 SVGEGT. This CDR3 is 14 amino acids long. Between the trimmed V and J ends, which lost 6 bases and 5 bases, there was a span of 11 bases. CDR3 sequence: CASSDTGNNSPLHF. In DNA form, the CDR3 reads TGTGCCAGCAGCGACACAGGGAATAATTCACCCCTCCACTTT.

This clonotype was observed at least ten times. The chain carries TRBV7-2 and TRBJ2-3; 11 nucleotides match TRBD2. V was clipped by 5 bases and J by 4 bases; unmatched bases: 8. This CDR3 has 16 residues. Looked up from germline, CDR1 is SGHTA and CDR2 is FQGNSA. The CDR3 DNA sequence: TGTGCCAGCAGCCGTGTAGCGGGGGGGCCCGCAGATACGCAGTATTTT. Residues: CASSRVAGGPADTQYF.

This clonotype was seen at least ten times. The gene calls are TRBV7-2 and TRBJ2-7, with D possibly TRBD1 on 5 matching bases. The CDR3 covers 14 residues. Germline assignment: CDR1 SGHTA and CDR2 FQGNSA. Trimming took 1 base from V and 0 from J, leaving 7 bases between them. CDR3 amino acids: CASSLVDSSYEQYF. The CDR3 nucleotides read TGTGCCAGCAGCTTAGTAGACAGCTCCTACGAGCAGTACTTC.

This clonotype was seen many times. The chain uses TRBV7-2 and TRBJ2-6; D may correspond to TRBD1 or TRBD2 (6 bases each). Germline V gene lookup returns CDR1 SGHTA and CDR2 FQGNSA. V was shortened by 3 bases and J by 2 bases, with 8 bases between the two germline ends. There are 15 residues in the CDR3. The CDR3 DNA reads as TGTGCCAGCAGCTTGGGGGGCACTGGGGCCAACGTCCTGACTTTC. This translates into CASSLGGTGANVLTF.

This clonotype was seen a handful of times. This chain joins TRBV5-1 and TRBJ1-5; 10 nucleotides match TRBD1. V was clipped by 4 bases and J by 5 bases; unmatched bases: 3. CDR3 size: 14 residues. From germline, CDR1 is SGHRS and CDR2 YFSETQ. CDR3 loop: CASSVGQGDQPQHF. The CDR3 DNA reads TGCGCCAGCAGCGTAGGACAGGGGGATCAGCCCCAGCATTTT.

The chain uses TRBV11-1 and TRBJ1-3; D uncertain. V shed 5 bases and J shed 1 base, with 9 bases lying between them. Germline V lookup: CDR1 SGHAT, CDR2 FQDESV (reference sequence). This CDR3 spans 14 amino acids. CDR3 protein: CASSPDKSGNTIYF. CDR3 nucleotide sequence: TGTGCCAGCAGCCCTGACAAGTCTGGAAACACCATATATTTT.

Ten or more counts support this clonotype. The rearrangement joins TRBV7-9 to TRBJ2-1; 11 positions match TRBD2. The trim removed 8 bases at V and 2 bases at J, leaving 8 bases unmatched. Germline-derived CDR1 and CDR2 are SEHNR and FQNEAQ (reference sequence). CDR3 length equals 16 residues. CDR3 bases: TGTGCCAGCCAAAGCTTAGCGGGGGGGGCCTACAATGAGCAGTTCTTC. Protein product: CASQSLAGGAYNEQFF.

Points on this clonotype: One junction end disagrees with the germline gene, perhaps due to a read error. The gene calls are TRBV7-2 and TRBJ2-2; 11 positions match TRBD2. CDR1 is SGHTA, CDR2 FQGNSA, per germline. The CDR3 is made up of 15 amino acids. This CDR3 is CVSSLAGGESGELFF. CDR3 DNA: TGTGTCAGCAGCTTAGCGGGGGGGGAGTCCGGGGAGCTGTTTTTT.

This chain joins TRBV9 and TRBJ2-3; 10 nucleotides align to TRBD2. There are 14 residues in the CDR3. V dropped 4 bases and J dropped 6; count of bases not matched to a gene: 5. From germline, CDR1 is SGDLS and CDR2 YYNGEE. The CDR3 region is CASSRKLAGDTQYF. The DNA for the CDR3 is TGTGCCAGCAGCCGGAAACTAGCGGGGGATACGCAGTATTTT.

This clonotype was found many times. V gene TRBV29-1 combines with J gene TRBJ2-5; 8 positions match TRBD1. Trimming at V came to 6 bases and at J to 5 bases, leaving 14 bases not matched to a gene. CDR3 length: 15 amino acids. Germline V gives CDR1 SQVTM, CDR2 ANQGSEA. The CDR3 loop reads CSVAETGVFRETQYF. CDR3 nucleotides: TGCAGCGTCGCCGAGACAGGGGTTTTTCGGGAGACCCAGTACTTC.

This clonotype showed up many times. CDR3 region: CASTERGRFLPRDEQFF. The CDR3 DNA reads TGTGCCAGCACCGAAAGGGGCCGCTTCTTGCCTCGCGATGAGCAGTTCTTC. V is TRBV6-2 or TRBV6-3 and J is TRBJ2-1; tentative D call: TRBD1 (5 bases). The CDR3 covers 17 residues. Germline V gives CDR1 MNHEY, CDR2 SVGEGT. The germline V and J ends were trimmed by 7 bases and 8 bases, with 27 bases remaining between them.

The chain recombines TRBV7-9 with TRBJ2-3; D might be TRBD1 or TRBD2, each matching 5 bases. Trimming cost V 5 bases and J 2 bases, with 14 bases left between them. The germline V gene has CDR1 SEHNR and CDR2 FQNEAQ (reference sequence). The CDR3 is made up of 15 amino acids. This CDR3 is CASSPVGALTDTQYF. The CDR3 DNA reads TGTGCCAGCAGCCCAGTCGGGGCGCTCACAGATACGCAGTATTTT.

This clonotype was picked up many times. The chain combines TRBV15 with TRBJ2-1; TRBD1 is a possible D gene (6 bases). V dropped 4 bases and J dropped 2 bases, with 15 bases sitting between them. Germline lookup yields CDR1 LNHNV and CDR2 YYDKDF (reference sequence). The CDR3 contains 16 residues. CDR3 in DNA: TGTGCCACCAGCAAGGGGTCGACAGGTACCTACAATGAGCAGTTCTTC. This sequence encodes CATSKGSTGTYNEQFF.

This clonotype was counted at least ten times. The V gene is TRBV7-9, the J gene TRBJ1-4; D remains ambiguous. The CDR3 totals 14 residues. The germline V gene encodes CDR1 SEHNR and CDR2 FQNEAQ (reference sequence). Trimming removed 5 bases at V and 5 bases at J, with 12 bases between. DNA of the CDR3: TGTGCCAGCAGCCCTCGGGCCAACAATGAAAAACTGTTTTTT. Amino acid sequence: CASSPRANNEKLFF.

This clonotype was seen repeatedly, ten times or more. The chain joins TRBV28 to TRBJ2-3, with TRBD2 matching 11 bases. This CDR3 region has 16 residues. The junction had 11 bases not matched to a gene; V was cut back by 6 bases and J by 6 bases. Germline loops: CDR1 MDHEN, CDR2 SYDVKM. The CDR3 sequence is CASRPLPSGGRDTQYF. The CDR3, as DNA: TGTGCCAGCAGGCCACTCCCTAGCGGGGGGAGGGATACGCAGTATTTT.